The 11 T cell receptor beta chains reported below all come from one sample, sequenced in a study of blood T cell repertoires in COVID-19. Sequencing was performed with immunoSEQ multiplex PCR; in TCRdb, only in-frame clones are kept and a portion is missing. The sample comprises more than 45,000 clones, around nine tenths of which are singletons, and approximately 6% rests with the top ten. The sequenced sample consisted of peripheral blood. The origin of the receptors is a woman in her sixties or seventies with COVID-19, enrolled during active disease.

The chain joins TRBV11-2 to TRBJ1-5; no clear D. The CDR3 is 15 amino acids. V shed 0 bases and J shed 3 bases, with 9 bases lying between them. CDR1 is SGHAT, CDR2 FQNNGV, per germline. The DNA of the CDR3 is TGTGCCAGCAGCTTAGATGGGCGAGTCAATCAGCCCCAGCATTTT. Its protein is CASSLDGRVNQPQHF.

This clone was seen a handful of times. This rearrangement joins TRBV3-1 (or the pseudogene TRBV3-2) to TRBJ2-4; tentative D call: TRBD1 (5 bases). CDR1 and CDR2 (germline): LGHDT, YNNKEL (reference sequence). Trimming removed 1 base from V and 4 bases from J, with 8 bases in between. This CDR3 comprises 14 residues. In DNA form, the CDR3 reads TGTGCCAGCAGCCAAGCGGCAGGGAAAAACATTCAGTACTTC. Protein: CASSQAAGKNIQYF.

The genes are TRBV2 and TRBJ1-6, with D uncertain. CDR3 size: 15 residues. V lost 1 base and J lost 10, with 14 bases in between. Per the germline V gene, CDR1 is SNHLY and CDR2 is FYNNEI. CDR3 nucleotide sequence: TGTGCCAGCAGTGAAGACGGACCCAGGAGGTCACCCCTCCACTTT. The encoded protein is CASSEDGPRRSPLHF.

The V and J genes are TRBV28 and TRBJ2-7; TRBD2 matches 14 bases. Germline-derived CDR1 and CDR2 are MDHEN and SYDVKM. The CDR3 runs to 16 residues. Trimming at V came to 4 bases and at J to 2 bases, leaving 4 bases not matched to a gene. The CDR3 here is CASSWTSGRLTYEQYF. CDR3 nucleotide sequence: TGTGCCAGCAGTTGGACTAGCGGGAGGCTGACCTACGAGCAGTACTTC.

This clone came up a few times. The chain joins TRBV19 to TRBJ1-1; D remains ambiguous. The CDR3 length is 14 residues. CDR1 and CDR2 (germline): LNHDA, SQIVND (reference sequence). V was cut by 3 bases and J by 2 bases, with 10 bases left in between. The CDR3 protein is CASSISRRNTEAFF. Written as DNA, the CDR3 is TGTGCCAGTAGTATTTCGCGGAGAAACACTGAAGCTTTCTTT. The full variable domain, with the rest looked up from reference TRBV19 and TRBJ1-1, is DGGITQSPKYLFRKEGQNVTLSCEQNLNHDAMYWYRQDPGQGLRLIYYSQIVNDFQKGDIAEGYSVSREKKESFPLTVTSAQKNPTAFYLCASSISRRNTEAFFGQGTRLTVV.

The chain uses TRBV6-5 and TRBJ2-1; 10 positions agree with TRBD2. The trim removed 7 bases at V and 6 bases at J, leaving 6 bases unmatched. The CDR3 loop spans 14 amino acids. CDR1 MNHEY and CDR2 SVGAGI come from the germline V gene. CDR3 nucleotides: TGTGCCAGCAATCCTAGCGGGAGTGTCAATGAGCAGTTCTTC. Translation: CASNPSGSVNEQFF.

This clone turned up a few times. The chain joins TRBV19 to TRBJ2-3; TRBD1 aligns across 8 bases. The junction had 7 bases not matched to a gene; V was cut back by 5 bases and J by 3 bases. CDR1 is LNHDA, CDR2 SQIVND, per germline (reference sequence). The CDR3 extends over 15 amino acids. The DNA for the CDR3 is TGTGCCAGTAGTGTGACAGGGGCAGGTACAGATACGCAGTATTTT. Translation gives CASSVTGAGTDTQYF.

The V call is TRBV28, the J call TRBJ1-2; D is undetermined. The CDR3 totals 14 residues. Germline-derived CDR1 and CDR2 are MDHEN and SYDVKM. Between the trimmed V and J ends, which lost 0 bases and 6 bases, there was a span of 11 bases. Written as DNA, the CDR3 is TGTGCCAGCAGTTTATGGGGCAGGTTGGATGGCTACACCTTC. It specifies CASSLWGRLDGYTF.

The rearrangement joins TRBV28 to TRBJ1-2, with 7 bases identical to TRBD1. Germline V lookup: CDR1 MDHEN, CDR2 SYDVKM. The CDR3 spans 17 residues. The V gene end was trimmed by 6 bases and the J gene end by 1 base; junction bases not matched to a gene: 14. The CDR3 sequence: CASSYSGGVINNYGYTF. CDR3 coding DNA: TGTGCCAGCAGCTATTCAGGGGGTGTAATTAATAACTATGGCTACACCTTC.

The chain employs TRBV5-4 and TRBJ2-1; D gene ambiguous. This CDR3 region has 16 residues. The germline CDR1 and CDR2 sequences are SGHNT and YYREEE (reference sequence). The ends were cut back, 0 bases at V and 8 bases at J, with 18 bases in the middle. CDR3 DNA: TGTGCCAGCAGCTTGGCGTTAGGAGTGAGACGGGATGAGCAGTTCTTC. Translation: CASSLALGVRRDEQFF.

V is TRBV6-2 or TRBV6-3 and J is TRBJ1-2; a weak D match, TRBD1 (5 bases). The germline CDR1 and CDR2 sequences are MNHEY and SVGEGT. The length of the CDR3 is 13 residues. V was trimmed by 2 bases and J by 4 bases, leaving 8 bases between them. CDR3 residues: CASSYGRAYGYTF. The CDR3 DNA sequence: TGTGCCAGCAGTTACGGCAGGGCCTATGGCTACACCTTC.